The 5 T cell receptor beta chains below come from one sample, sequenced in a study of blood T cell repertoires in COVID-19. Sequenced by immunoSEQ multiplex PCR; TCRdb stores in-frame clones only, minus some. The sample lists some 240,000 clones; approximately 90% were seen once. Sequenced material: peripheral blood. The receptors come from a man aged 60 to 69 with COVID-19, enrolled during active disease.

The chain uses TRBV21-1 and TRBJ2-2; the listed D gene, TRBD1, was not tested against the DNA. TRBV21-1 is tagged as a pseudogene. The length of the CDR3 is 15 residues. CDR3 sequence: CASEGQAVQSGELFF. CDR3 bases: TGTGCCAGCGAAGGACAGGCGGTTCAGTCCGGGGAGCTGTTTTTT.

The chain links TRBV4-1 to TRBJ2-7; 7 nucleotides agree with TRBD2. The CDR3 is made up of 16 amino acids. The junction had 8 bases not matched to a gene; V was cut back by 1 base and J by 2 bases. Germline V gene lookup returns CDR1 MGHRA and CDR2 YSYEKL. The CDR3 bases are TGCGCCAGCAGCCAAGTGCTAGCGGAGGGAACCTACGAGCAGTACTTC. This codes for CASSQVLAEGTYEQYF.

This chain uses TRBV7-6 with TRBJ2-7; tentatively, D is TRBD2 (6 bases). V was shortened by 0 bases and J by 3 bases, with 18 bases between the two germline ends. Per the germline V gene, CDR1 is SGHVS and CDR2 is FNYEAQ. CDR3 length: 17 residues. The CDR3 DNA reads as TGTGCCAGCAGCTTAGCCTCCCGGACGGGGGTCGACTACGAGCAGTACTTC. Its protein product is CASSLASRTGVDYEQYF.

The CDR3: CASSQGTGTNSPLHF. CDR3 nucleotide sequence: TGTGCCAGCAGCCAAGGGACAGGGACTAATTCACCCCTCCACTTT. V is TRBV3-1 (or the pseudogene TRBV3-2) and J is TRBJ1-6; TRBD1 matches at 8 bases. The germline V gene encodes CDR1 LGHDT and CDR2 YNNKEL (reference sequence). This CDR3 contains 15 residues. V was clipped by 1 base and J by 6 bases; unmatched bases: 2.

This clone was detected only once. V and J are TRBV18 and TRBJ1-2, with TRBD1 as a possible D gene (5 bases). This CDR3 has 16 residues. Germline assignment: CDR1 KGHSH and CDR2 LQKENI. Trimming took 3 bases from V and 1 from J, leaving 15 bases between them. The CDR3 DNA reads TGTGCCAGCTCACCCTCGACAGTGCTCCTTAACTATGGCTACACCTTC. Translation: CASSPSTVLLNYGYTF.